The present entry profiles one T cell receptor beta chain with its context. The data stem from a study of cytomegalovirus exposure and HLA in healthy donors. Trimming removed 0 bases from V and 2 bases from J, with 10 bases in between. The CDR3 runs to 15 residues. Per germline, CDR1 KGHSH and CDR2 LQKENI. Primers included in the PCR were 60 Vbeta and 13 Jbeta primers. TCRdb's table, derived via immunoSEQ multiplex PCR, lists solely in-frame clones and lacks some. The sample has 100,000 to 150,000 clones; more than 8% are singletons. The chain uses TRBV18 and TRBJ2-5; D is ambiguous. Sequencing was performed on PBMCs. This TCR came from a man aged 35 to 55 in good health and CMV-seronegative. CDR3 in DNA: TGTGCCAGCTCACCACCGTTAGCCCAACAAGAGACCCAGTACTTC. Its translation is CASSPPLAQQETQYF.